Reported below is one T cell receptor (beta chain). The CDR3 runs to 17 residues. Trimming at V came to 1 base and at J to 3 bases, leaving 10 bases not matched to a gene. Germline V CDR1 and CDR2: SGHNT, YENEEA. This sample was included in a study of blood T cell repertoires in COVID-19. Across the study: Samples of COVID-19 (acute and convalescent) were obtained from the United States, Italy and Spain. PBMCs, B-cell-depleted T cells, or T cells provided the cDNA or gDNA that made up the material.

In the study's own analysis: Estimation of nucleated cell counts was performed using reference gene primer amplification. The assay was immunoSEQ multiplex PCR, and TCRdb's table has in-frame clones only and misses some. For V, J and clone size, that table is used; D and trimming come from the DNA. The sample records about 120,000 clones, roughly 84% being singletons. The sequenced material came from peripheral blood. The TCR originated in a woman between 70 and 85 years old with acute or convalescent COVID-19. The chain has TRBV11-3 and TRBJ2-5; TRBD1 matches 8 bases. CDR3 in amino acids: CASSLGYSQGAEETQYF. The CDR3 DNA sequence: TGTGCCAGCAGCTTAGGGTACAGTCAGGGGGCTGAAGAGACCCAGTACTTC.